This T cell receptor beta chain stems from a study of shared clonotypes between healthy human individuals. Points on this clone: The antigen is unknown.

The protocol was immunoSEQ multiplex PCR, while the TCRdb copy is restricted to in-frame clones and leaves out a portion. The table includes approximately 1.9 million clones, approximately 92% detected once. The naive CD8 subset, CD45RO-negative cells positively selected for CCR7, excluded terminally differentiated effector memory CD45RA+ cells. Study results and caveats: Roughly 5% of naive CD4 clonotypes were shared across a handful of donors.

The ends were cut back, 2 bases at V and 5 bases at J, with 4 bases in the middle. Per germline, CDR1 SGHRS and CDR2 YFSETQ. The length of the CDR3 is 11 residues. The chain links TRBV5-1 to TRBJ2-5; D not certain. The specimen sequenced was naive CD8+ T cells from PBMCs. This clonotype was sampled from a man younger than 30 in good health. Some clones in this sample may be carry-over from other donors' samples. As DNA, the CDR3 is TGCGCCAGCAGCTTTTCTGAGACCCAGTACTTC. Amino acid sequence: CASSFSETQYF.